The 8 T cell receptor beta chains reported below all come from one sample, sequenced in a study of blood T cell repertoires in COVID-19. This table comes from immunoSEQ multiplex PCR, and its TCRdb copy is limited to in-frame clones, with some not included. This table holds a few hundred thousand clones, roughly 86% found once. Material for sequencing was peripheral blood. Source of these receptors: a human donor in a cohort sampled during active COVID-19.

The J gene is TRBJ1-1, the V gene TRBV10-2, with D unclear. V lost 0 bases, J lost 1 base, and 9 bases lay in between. This CDR3 region has 15 residues. Germline loops: CDR1 WSHSY, CDR2 SAAADI. The CDR3 region is CASSESTRANTEAFF. The CDR3 region has the DNA TGCGCCAGCAGTGAGTCGACTCGAGCGAACACTGAAGCTTTCTTT.

This clone was counted a single time. This sequence joins TRBV5-1 and TRBJ2-7; no firm D call. The CDR3 has 14 amino acids. Trimming cost V 5 bases and J 2 bases, with 14 bases left between them. CDR1 SGHRS and CDR2 YFSETQ come from the germline V gene. CDR3 nucleotides: TGCGCCAGCAGTTCGCGGCCCCCTGCCTACGAGCAGTACTTC. It translates to CASSSRPPAYEQYF.

This clone was counted between two and nine times. The chain employs TRBV18 and TRBJ2-7; 7 bases line up with TRBD2. This CDR3 has 14 amino acids. V shed 6 bases and J 3 bases; nucleotides not matched to a gene: 8. CDR1 is KGHSH, CDR2 LQKENI, per germline. The CDR3 DNA follows: TGTGCCAGCTCGGGGACTACTAGGTTCTACGAGCAGTACTTC. Amino acid sequence: CASSGTTRFYEQYF.

The chain joins TRBV29-1 to TRBJ2-2; a possible D gene is TRBD2 (5 bases). Germline V lookup: CDR1 SQVTM, CDR2 ANQGSEA. The V gene lost 7 bases and the J gene lost 2 bases, with 11 bases spanning the gap. CDR3 length: 13 residues. CDR3 in DNA: TGCAGCGGCCGGGGTTTTAACACCGGGGAGCTGTTTTTT. Translated: CSGRGFNTGELFF.

The chain carries TRBV5-1 and TRBJ2-3, with 8 positions matching TRBD2. Looked up from germline, CDR1 is SGHRS and CDR2 is YFSETQ. CDR3 length: 16 amino acids. V gave up 0 bases and J gave up 4 bases; unmatched junction bases: 7. DNA for the CDR3: TGCGCCAGCAGCTTGGTTGTCGGGGGGGCACCAGATACGCAGTATTTT. It yields the protein CASSLVVGGAPDTQYF.

The chain joins TRBV13 to TRBJ1-1; 8 nucleotides match TRBD1. In germline, CDR1 is PRHDT, CDR2 FYEKMQ (reference sequence). Losses at the gene ends were 4 bases for V and 4 bases for J; bases not matched to a gene: 23. The CDR3 totals 20 residues. CDR3 sequence (DNA): TGTGCCAGCAGCTCCTTTTACCCCGATCCCGGGACAGGAAGTAGCACTGAAGCTTTCTTT. Its protein product is CASSSFYPDPGTGSSTEAFF.

This clone was seen only a few times. The chain couples TRBV3-1 (or the pseudogene TRBV3-2) to TRBJ1-1, with D unclear. V was pared by 7 bases and J by 0 bases, with 15 bases between. CDR1 and CDR2 (germline): LGHDT, YNNKEL (reference sequence). The CDR3 consists of 15 residues. CDR3 residues: CASTPVRTMNTEAFF. The CDR3 nucleotides are TGTGCCAGCACCCCGGTGCGTACTATGAACACTGAAGCTTTCTTT.

The rearrangement uses TRBV6-5 and TRBJ1-3; 7 bases map to TRBD1. V was clipped by 5 bases and J by 7 bases; unmatched bases: 5. Germline V gene data show CDR1 as MNHEY and CDR2 as SVGAGI. The CDR3 has 13 residues. Written as DNA, the CDR3 is TGTGCCAGCAGTAAGGACAGGCAGAACACCATATATTTT. It codes for CASSKDRQNTIYF.